One and the same sample provided the 19 T cell receptor beta chains below, sequenced in a study of metastatic and nonmetastatic thyroid tumors. TCRdb re-called clones from the PCR reads using MiXCR. The sample has thousands of clones, 25% to 30% seen once. Ahead of thyroid surgery, no patient had received treatment of any kind. Sequenced: adjacent normal tissue. Every receptor here comes from a female donor with papillary thyroid cancer or a benign thyroid nodule (not recorded which). Some clones in this sample may be carry-over from other donors' samples.

The genes are TRBV20-1 and TRBJ2-7; the D call may be TRBD1 or TRBD2 (5 bases each). CDR1 and CDR2 from the germline V gene are DFQATT and SNEGSKA (reference sequence). CDR3 length: 13 amino acids. Trimming removed 3 bases from V and 1 base from J, with 10 bases in between. CDR3 sequence (DNA): TGCAGTGCTAGGGGGGAGTTATCCTACGAGCAGTACTTC. Translation: CSARGELSYEQYF.

The V call is TRBV12-3 or TRBV12-4, the J call TRBJ2-1, with 7 bases lining up with TRBD2. The CDR3 is 15 residues long. V dropped 3 bases and J dropped 3; count of bases not matched to a gene: 5. CDR3 DNA: TGTGCCAGCAGTTTTGGAGGGAGGGACTACAATGAGCAGTTCTTC. This translates into CASSFGGRDYNEQFF.

CDR3 in DNA: TGTGCCAGCAGTCGGACTAGCGCTGCCGGGGAGCTGTTTTTT. Translating it yields CASSRTSAAGELFF. The J gene is TRBJ2-2, the V gene TRBV28; 9 nucleotides line up with TRBD2. V dropped 5 bases and J dropped 6; count of bases not matched to a gene: 4. There are 14 residues in the CDR3. The germline CDR1 and CDR2 sequences are MDHEN and SYDVKM. The variable domain in full, completed from reference TRBV28 and TRBJ2-2, reads DVKVTQSSRYLVKRTGEKVFLECVQDMDHENMFWYRQDPGLGLRLIYFSYDVKMKEKGDIPEGYSVSREKKERFSLILESASTNQTSMYLCASSRTSAAGELFFGEGSRLTVL.

This clone is deemed large. The chain links TRBV27 to TRBJ2-3; D is ambiguous. The germline V gene encodes CDR1 MNHEY and CDR2 SMNVEV (reference sequence). Trimming shortened V by 5 bases and J by 5 bases, and 14 bases separated the two germline ends. CDR3 length equals 14 residues. The CDR3 DNA is TGTGCCAGCAGTCTCTCAGCCTTTCGAGATACGCAGTATTTT. The encoded protein is CASSLSAFRDTQYF.

This chain connects TRBV9 to TRBJ2-4; 8 positions agree with TRBD2. This CDR3 is built from 16 residues. Germline V gene lookup returns CDR1 SGDLS and CDR2 YYNGEE. The ends lost 0 bases at V and 9 bases at J; junction bases unmatched: 11. CDR3 region: CASSVGVGLEVIIQYF. CDR3 nucleotides: TGTGCCAGCAGCGTAGGGGTGGGACTAGAAGTAATCATTCAGTACTTC.

This clone occurred many times. The identical CDR3 is also encoded by other nucleotide sequences in the sample. The chain uses TRBV4-3 and TRBJ1-3, with D possibly TRBD1 on 5 matching bases. V lost 5 bases to trimming and J lost 0 bases, with 14 bases between them. Germline CDR1 is LGHNA and CDR2 is YSLEER. The CDR3 loop spans 16 amino acids. The CDR3 nucleotides read TGCGCCAGCAGCGCCGCCGCAGGGCTCTCTGGAAACACCATATATTTT. Translating gives CASSAAAGLSGNTIYF.

This clone was seen many times. The rearrangement joins TRBV9 to TRBJ1-1; 7 nucleotides agree with TRBD1. The germline CDR1 and CDR2 sequences are SGDLS and YYNGEE. J was trimmed by 2 bases and V by 3 bases; bases with no gene match: 4. The CDR3 is made up of 14 amino acids. CDR3 sequence: CASSGQGYNTEAFF. CDR3 DNA sequence: TGTGCCAGCAGCGGACAGGGTTACAACACTGAAGCTTTCTTT.

The chain carries TRBV20-1 and TRBJ2-7; 11 bases fit TRBD1. Germline loops: CDR1 DFQATT, CDR2 SNEGSKA (reference sequence). This CDR3 has 15 amino acids. The J segment lost 6 bases and the V segment lost 0 bases, leaving 7 bases of the junction unmatched. The CDR3 DNA sequence: TGCAGTGCTAGAGATTTTCGGACAGGGGGCTGCGAGCAGTACTTC. Its translation: CSARDFRTGGCEQYF.

In this sample, this clone turned up a few times. Here the CDR3 reads CAISESGTPSYEQYF. The CDR3 bases are TGTGCCATCAGTGAGAGCGGAACCCCATCCTACGAGCAGTACTTC. The chain combines TRBV10-3 with TRBJ2-7; D is possibly TRBD2 (5 bases). The germline V gene encodes CDR1 ENHRY and CDR2 SYGVKD. V was trimmed by 2 bases and J by 1 base, leaving 12 bases between them. The CDR3 length is 15 residues.

This clone ranks as large. The chain uses TRBV6-1 and TRBJ1-1; TRBD1 matches at 9 bases. The CDR3 totals 14 residues. Germline V lookup: CDR1 MNHNS, CDR2 SASEGT. The J segment lost 2 bases and the V segment lost 5 bases, leaving 3 bases of the junction unmatched. The chain's CDR3 is CASSPTGGNTEAFF. CDR3 DNA sequence: TGTGCCAGCAGTCCGACAGGGGGAAACACTGAAGCTTTCTTT.

This clone came up once. J is TRBJ2-7 and V is TRBV11-2; 7 bases agree with TRBD1. Looked up from germline, CDR1 is SGHAT and CDR2 is FQNNGV. The trim removed 3 bases at V and 6 bases at J, leaving 5 bases unmatched. The CDR3 length is 13 residues. CDR3: CASSFSTGLEQYF. The DNA of the CDR3 is TGTGCCAGCAGCTTTTCGACAGGGCTCGAGCAGTACTTC.

This clone is medium-sized. The genes are TRBV14 and TRBJ1-2, with TRBD1 matching 8 bases. J lost 11 bases, V lost 5 bases, and 10 bases had no gene match. The germline CDR1 and CDR2 sequences are SGHDN and FVKESK. The CDR3 is 13 residues long. The CDR3 loop reads CASSTARTGKYTF. CDR3 coding DNA: TGTGCCAGCAGCACAGCCCGGACAGGGAAATACACCTTC.

J is TRBJ2-7 and V is TRBV20-1; D is uncertain. V shed 3 bases and J shed 3 bases, with 9 bases lying between them. Germline V gene lookup returns CDR1 DFQATT and CDR2 SNEGSKA (reference sequence). The CDR3 sequence is 12 residues long. CDR3 sequence reads: CSARDASYEQYF. For the CDR3, the DNA is TGCAGTGCTAGGGACGCCAGCTACGAGCAGTACTTC.

This clone was seen repeatedly, ten times or more. This chain joins TRBV4-3 and TRBJ2-7; 13 bases agree with TRBD2. After removal of 5 bases from V and 3 bases from J, the junction contained 4 bases not matched to a gene. Germline CDR1 is LGHNA and CDR2 is YSLEER. The CDR3 is 15 residues long. The CDR3 sequence is CASSSWTSGSYEQYF. CDR3 bases: TGCGCCAGCAGCTCCTGGACTAGCGGGAGCTACGAGCAGTACTTC.

This chain links TRBV29-1 with TRBJ2-2; D is undetermined. Germline values: CDR1 SQVTM, CDR2 ANQGSEA. The CDR3 sequence is 13 residues long. V lost 4 bases and J lost 0, with 6 bases in between. Written as DNA, the CDR3 is TGCAGCGTTGGGAGTTCGAACACCGGGGAGCTGTTTTTT. Translation gives CSVGSSNTGELFF.

This clone has a single count. Mismatch with germline at one junction end may stem from a read error. This chain joins TRBV11-3 and TRBJ2-3, with D perhaps assigned TRBD1 or TRBD2 (5 bases each). The CDR3 is 15 amino acids. Germline values: CDR1 SGHNT, CDR2 YENEEA. CDR3 sequence reads: CACSPGLTNTGTQYF. In nucleotides, the CDR3 is TGTGCCTGCAGCCCCGGACTGACAAACACAGGTACGCAGTATTTT.

This clone ranks as large (0.1 to 1%). This chain connects TRBV28 to TRBJ1-6, with D possibly TRBD1 on 5 matching bases. With 2 bases removed from V and 7 bases from J, the gap between germline ends came to 6 bases. Germline CDR1 and CDR2: MDHEN and SYDVKM. The CDR3 runs 13 residues. The CDR3 DNA reads TGTGCCAGCAGTTTAGGGGGAAATTCACCCCTCCACTTT. The encoded protein is CASSLGGNSPLHF.

This clone was found a few times. The gene calls are TRBV28 and TRBJ1-6; 11 nucleotides line up with TRBD1. Trimming took 6 bases from V and 7 from J; bases not matched to a gene: 8. Germline V CDR1 and CDR2: MDHEN, SYDVKM. The CDR3 runs 16 residues. CDR3 nucleotide sequence: TGTGCCAGCAGCAAAGATGGGACAGGGGGGAATTCACCCCTCCACTTT. Protein sequence: CASSKDGTGGNSPLHF. Based on the CDR3 plus reference TRBV28 and TRBJ1-6, the full variable domain is DVKVTQSSRYLVKRTGEKVFLECVQDMDHENMFWYRQDPGLGLRLIYFSYDVKMKEKGDIPEGYSVSREKKERFSLILESASTNQTSMYLCASSKDGTGGNSPLHFGNGTRLTVT.

This clone rates as large (0.1 to 1%). The chain is built from TRBV6-1 and TRBJ2-1; D is perhaps TRBD1 (6 bases). The CDR3 is 16 amino acids. The V end lost 4 bases, the J end lost 0 bases, and 13 bases lay between the germline ends. Per germline, CDR1 MNHNS and CDR2 SASEGT. The CDR3 protein is CASSGYRAGSYNEQFF. CDR3 DNA: TGTGCCAGCAGTGGTTACAGGGCGGGCTCCTACAATGAGCAGTTCTTC.